Shown below are 5 T cell receptor beta chains from a single sample sequenced in a study of Ad26.COV2.S vaccination and SARS-CoV-2 variants. Noted treatment: around 19 received Ad26.COV2.S at low or high dose, single or two shots; roughly five received placebo; per-sample allocation not given. The samples date from day 63 after the first vaccine or placebo injection. Produced via immunoSEQ multiplex PCR; TCRdb's table is partial and in-frame only. The sample consists of around 450,000 clones, about 91% of them appearing once. The specimen was peripheral blood, collected in a trial of Ad26.COV2.S vaccine versus placebo. Source of these receptors: a person aged 18 to 65 who received the Ad26.COV2.S COVID-19 vaccine or a placebo.

There are a few counts of this clone. The chain combines TRBV27 with TRBJ2-2; the match to TRBD1 covers 7 bases. The CDR3 loop spans 16 amino acids. Germline V gene sequence: CDR1 MNHEY, CDR2 SMNVEV (reference sequence). J was trimmed by 4 bases and V by 0 bases; bases with no gene match: 5. Written as DNA, the CDR3 is TGTGCCAGCAGTTTATCCGGACAGGTGGGCACCGGGGAGCTGTTTTTT. This encodes CASSLSGQVGTGELFF.

The J gene is TRBJ2-7, the V gene TRBV9; tentative D call: TRBD2 (6 bases). Trimming pared 3 bases from V and 3 bases from J, leaving 13 bases between. This CDR3 spans 14 amino acids. Germline V gives CDR1 SGDLS, CDR2 YYNGEE. CDR3 sequence reads: CASSAGDGFYEQYV. Written as DNA, the CDR3 is TGTGCCAGCAGCGCGGGGGACGGATTCTACGAGCAGTACGTC.

This rearrangement joins TRBV13 to TRBJ1-1, with a weak D call TRBD1 (5 bases). Germline CDR1 is PRHDT and CDR2 is FYEKMQ (reference sequence). This CDR3 contains 14 residues. Trimming took off 5 bases at V and 5 bases at J, with 15 bases between the two ends. This CDR3 reads CASSPLEGFTEAFF. CDR3 coding DNA: TGTGCCAGCAGCCCTTTGGAGGGGTTTACTGAAGCTTTCTTT.

This rearrangement joins TRBV24-1 to TRBJ2-1, with 10 nucleotides matching TRBD1. Germline V gene sequence: CDR1 KGHDR, CDR2 SFDVKD. The V gene end was trimmed by 3 bases and the J gene end by 7 bases; junction bases not matched to a gene: 5. This CDR3 is 15 amino acids long. CDR3 loop: CATSDPPGQGNEQFF. CDR3 coding DNA: TGTGCCACCAGTGATCCTCCGGGACAGGGGAATGAGCAGTTCTTC.

This chain connects TRBV3-1 (or the pseudogene TRBV3-2) to TRBJ2-3; D unresolved. V gave up 0 bases and J gave up 6 bases, with 7 bases separating them. The CDR3 is 13 residues long. Germline CDR1 LGHDT, CDR2 YNNKEL (reference sequence). The CDR3 DNA is TGTGCCAGCAGCCAAGATGCAATCGATACGCAGTATTTT. Translating it yields CASSQDAIDTQYF.